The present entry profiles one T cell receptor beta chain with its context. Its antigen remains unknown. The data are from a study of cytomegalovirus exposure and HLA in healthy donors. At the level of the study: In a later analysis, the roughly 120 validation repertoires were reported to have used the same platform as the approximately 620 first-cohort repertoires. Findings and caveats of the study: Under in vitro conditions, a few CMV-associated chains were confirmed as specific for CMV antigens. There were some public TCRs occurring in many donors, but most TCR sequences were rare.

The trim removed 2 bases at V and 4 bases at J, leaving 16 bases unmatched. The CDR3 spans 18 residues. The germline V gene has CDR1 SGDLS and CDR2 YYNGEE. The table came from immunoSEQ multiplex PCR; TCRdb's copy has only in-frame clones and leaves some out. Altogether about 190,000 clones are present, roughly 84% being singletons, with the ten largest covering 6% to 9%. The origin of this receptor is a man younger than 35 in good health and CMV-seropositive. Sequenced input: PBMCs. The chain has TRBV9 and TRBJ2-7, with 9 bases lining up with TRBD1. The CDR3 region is CASSVGTGPPGPQYEQYF. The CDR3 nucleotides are TGTGCCAGCAGCGTGGGGACAGGGCCTCCGGGACCGCAGTACGAGCAGTACTTC. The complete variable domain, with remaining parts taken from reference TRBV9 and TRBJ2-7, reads DSGVTQTPKHLITATGQRVTLRCSPRSGDLSVYWYQQSLDQGLQFLIQYYNGEERAKGNILERFSAQQFPDLHSELNLSSLELGDSALYFCASSVGTGPPGPQYEQYFGPGTRLTVT.